The rows below give T cell receptor beta chains drawn from one sample of a study of graft-versus-host responses after intestinal transplantation. Their recognized antigens are unknown. Assay used: immunoSEQ multiplex PCR; TCRdb lists only in-frame clones, some missing. The sample lists roughly 100,000 clones, 85% to 95% occurring once. The specimen comprised unstimulated CD8+ T cells sorted from spleen or lymph node cells, sampled before transplant. Every receptor here comes from a human donor who was the organ donor for an intestinal transplant. Each CDR3 is given with its conserved first and last residue. The D gene is left open where the match is weak. Some rows have no size entry. The others give once, few or many, or a class for an expanded clone.

V gene	clone size	J gene	D gene	CDR3 protein	CDR3 DNA
TRBV5-5	.	TRBJ2-5	TRBD2	CASSLRTSGTLQETQYF	TGTGCCAGCAGCTTAAGGACTAGCGGGACCTTGCAAGAGACCCAGTACTTC
TRBV2	.	TRBJ2-2	TRBD1	CASSTGGYGELFF	TGTGCCAGCAGTACAGGGGGCTACGGGGAGCTGTTTTTT
TRBV21-1	.	TRBJ1-2	.	CASSKVRGYTF	TGTGCCAGCAGCAAAGTGCGAGGCTACACCTTC
TRBV29-1	.	TRBJ2-7	.	CSVEGLSGSSYEQYF	TGCAGCGTTGAGGGTCTTTCTGGGAGCTCCTACGAGCAGTACTTC
TRBV4-1	.	TRBJ2-7	TRBD2	CASSLGLGGGLEQYF	TGCGCCAGCAGCCTGGGCCTCGGGGGAGGGCTGGAGCAGTACTTC
TRBV15	.	TRBJ2-7	.	CATSMDRTYEQYF	TGTGCCACCAGTATGGACAGAACCTACGAGCAGTACTTC
TRBV2	.	TRBJ2-2	.	CASRGHWNTGELFF	TGTGCCAGCAGGGGACATTGGAACACCGGGGAGCTGTTTTTT
TRBV4-1	.	TRBJ2-5	TRBD2	CASSQLAGGPFKGTQYF	TGCGCCAGCAGCCAGTTAGCGGGGGGTCCCTTTAAAGGGACCCAGTACTTC
TRBV7-9	.	TRBJ2-7	.	CASSSSFNEQYF	TGTGCCAGCAGCAGCTCTTTTAACGAGCAGTACTTC
TRBV2	.	TRBJ2-7	TRBD1	CASSEAPRTGSNEQYF	TGTGCCAGCAGTGAAGCGCCTCGGACAGGGAGTAACGAGCAGTACTTC
TRBV5-1	.	TRBJ2-7	.	CASSLGPGDPGIYEQYF	TGCGCCAGCAGCTTGGGGCCGGGGGATCCAGGAATCTACGAGCAGTACTTC
TRBV7-3	.	TRBJ2-3	TRBD2	CASSSSGGLADTQYF	TGTGCCAGCAGCTCCTCGGGGGGGCTGGCAGATACGCAGTATTTT
TRBV10-3	once	TRBJ2-2	.	CAISVQVGELFF	TGTGCCATCAGTGTTCAGGTGGGGGAGCTGTTTTTT
TRBV7-9	.	TRBJ2-7	.	CASSYDRLSYEQYF	TGTGCCAGCAGCTACGACAGGCTCTCCTACGAGCAGTACTTC
TRBV6-5	few	TRBJ1-2	TRBD1	CASSADRGPVYGYTF	TGTGCCAGCAGTGCGGACAGGGGGCCTGTCTATGGCTACACCTTC
TRBV13	.	TRBJ2-2	TRBD1	CASSLEVREGQDRDFTDTGELFF	TGTGCCAGCAGCTTAGAGGTGCGTGAGGGTCAGGACAGGGATTTTACGGACACCGGGGAGCTGTTTTTT
TRBV6-1	.	TRBJ2-2	TRBD1	CASSEWTGNELFF	TGTGCCAGCAGTGAATGGACAGGGAACGAGCTGTTTTTT
TRBV13	.	TRBJ2-7	TRBD1	CASSRRTGDPYEQYF	TGTGCCAGCAGCCGCCGGACAGGGGACCCCTACGAGCAGTACTTC
TRBV28	.	TRBJ2-7	TRBD1	CASSLMRTGPYEQYF	TGTGCCAGCAGTTTAATGCGGACAGGGCCCTACGAGCAGTACTTC
TRBV29-1	.	TRBJ2-3	TRBD2	CSGRTSVHTDTQYF	TGCAGCGGCAGGACTAGCGTCCACACAGATACGCAGTATTTT
TRBV5-5	.	TRBJ2-1	.	CASSLSYNEQFF	TGTGCCAGCAGCCTATCCTACAATGAGCAGTTCTTC
TRBV2	.	TRBJ2-1	TRBD1	CASNRGPNNEQFF	TGTGCCAGCAACAGGGGGCCTAACAATGAGCAGTTCTTC
TRBV2	.	TRBJ2-7	TRBD2	CASSLTSGSSYEQYF	TGTGCCAGCAGTTTGACTAGCGGGAGCTCCTACGAGCAGTACTTC
TRBV7-6	.	TRBJ2-7	.	CASSHWRGELNEQYF	TGTGCCAGCAGCCATTGGCGCGGGGAACTGAACGAGCAGTACTTC
TRBV5-1	.	TRBJ2-1	.	CASSLVREGNEQFF	TGCGCCAGCAGCTTAGTCAGGGAAGGGAATGAGCAGTTCTTC
TRBV28	once	TRBJ1-2	.	CASSDTGYYGYTF	TGTGCCAGCTCTGATACAGGGTACTATGGCTACACCTTC
TRBV10-2	.	TRBJ2-1	TRBD1	CASRDPTGSSYNEQFF	TGCGCCAGCAGGGATCCGACAGGGAGCTCCTACAATGAGCAGTTCTTC
TRBV7-9	.	TRBJ2-1	.	CASSRSPTFFSFNEQFF	TGTGCCAGCAGCCGTAGCCCGACCTTTTTTTCATTCAATGAGCAGTTCTTC
TRBV4-1	once	TRBJ2-1	TRBD2	CASSQEDRRGDHNEQFF	TGCGCCAGCAGCCAAGAGGACCGGCGGGGGGATCACAATGAGCAGTTCTTC
TRBV12-5	.	TRBJ2-1	.	CASGPSNFHEQFF	TGTGCTAGTGGCCCTAGTAATTTCCATGAGCAGTTCTTC
TRBV5-1	once	TRBJ2-1	TRBD2	CASSLVAGLVNEQFF	TGCGCCAGCAGCTTGGTAGCGGGTCTAGTCAATGAGCAGTTCTTC
TRBV28	.	TRBJ1-5	.	CASSLFHPGYSNQPQHF	TGTGCCAGCAGTTTATTCCACCCGGGGTATAGCAATCAGCCCCAGCATTTT
TRBV2	.	TRBJ2-7	TRBD1	CASTTSAPGQGIYEQYF	TGTGCCAGCACTACTTCAGCTCCGGGACAGGGGATTTACGAGCAGTACTTC
TRBV27	once	TRBJ2-6	.	CASSLSGANVLTF	TGTGCCAGCAGTCTCTCTGGGGCCAACGTCCTGACTTTC
TRBV5-3	.	TRBJ2-2	TRBD1	CARSLGEQGTGELFF	TGTGCCAGAAGCTTGGGAGAACAGGGGACCGGGGAGCTGTTTTTT
TRBV11-2	.	TRBJ1-2	.	CASSQQIGGAYGYTF	TGTGCCAGCAGCCAACAAATCGGGGGGGCCTATGGCTACACCTTC
TRBV25-1	.	TRBJ2-3	.	CASSPGYRVPDTQYF	TGTGCCAGCAGTCCCGGGTACAGGGTGCCAGATACGCAGTATTTT
TRBV11-1	.	TRBJ2-1	.	CASSRGPSYNEQFF	TGTGCCAGCAGCAGGGGCCCATCCTACAATGAGCAGTTCTTC
TRBV11-2	.	TRBJ2-5	TRBD1	CASSVVGTGAQETQYF	TGTGCCAGCAGCGTGGTCGGGACAGGGGCCCAGGAGACCCAGTACTTC
TRBV27	.	TRBJ2-3	TRBD2	CASSPPGLAVTDTQYF	TGTGCCAGCAGTCCGCCGGGACTAGCGGTGACAGATACGCAGTATTTT
TRBV28	.	TRBJ2-1	.	CASRPATGTPRTNEQFF	TGTGCCAGCAGACCAGCGACCGGGACTCCACGAACCAATGAGCAGTTCTTC
TRBV18	once	TRBJ2-5	.	CASSPSQGTQETQYF	TGTGCCAGCTCACCGTCTCAGGGAACCCAAGAGACCCAGTACTTC
TRBV6-5	.	TRBJ2-5	TRBD2	CASSYSPSGGQETQYF	TGTGCCAGCAGTTATTCCCCTAGCGGGGGTCAAGAGACCCAGTACTTC
TRBV6-5	few	TRBJ1-2	.	CASSWQNNYGYTF	TGTGCCAGCAGTTGGCAAAATAACTATGGCTACACCTTC
TRBV15	once	TRBJ2-2	TRBD1	CATSRGTGGDGELFF	TGTGCCACCAGCAGAGGGACAGGGGGGGACGGGGAGCTGTTTTTT
TRBV25-1	.	TRBJ2-6	TRBD1	CASSEWGTGGSGANVLTF	TGTGCCAGCAGTGAATGGGGGACAGGGGGCTCTGGGGCCAACGTCCTGACTTTC
TRBV19	.	TRBJ1-1	.	CASVGLMNTEAFF	TGTGCCAGTGTAGGACTGATGAACACTGAAGCTTTCTTT
TRBV29-1	.	TRBJ1-1	.	CSVEGGSQIGAFF	TGCAGCGTTGAAGGAGGCAGTCAAATCGGAGCTTTCTTT
TRBV28	.	TRBJ1-5	TRBD1	CASSFPDRIYSNQPQHF	TGTGCCAGCAGCTTCCCGGACAGGATCTATAGCAATCAGCCCCAGCATTTT
TRBV9	.	TRBJ1-2	TRBD1	CASSEVPGRGLGGYTF	TGTGCCAGCAGCGAGGTCCCCGGCAGGGGGCTGGGAGGCTACACCTTC